What follows are 19 T cell receptor beta chains derived from one specimen sequenced in a study of blood T cell repertoires in COVID-19. Sequenced by immunoSEQ multiplex PCR; TCRdb stores in-frame clones only, minus some. The repertoire includes about 150,000 clones, about four fifths of them detected once, and around 32% sits in the top ten. The sample taken for sequencing was peripheral blood. These receptors came from a woman aged 55-70 years with acute or convalescent COVID-19.

The chain carries TRBV30 and TRBJ1-5; no clear D gene. Trimming left V 4 bases short and J 4 bases short, with 11 bases between. The CDR3 consists of 13 residues. Per germline, CDR1 GTSNPN and CDR2 SVGIG (reference sequence). The CDR3 DNA sequence: TGTGCCTGGAACGCAGGCTTAAATCAGCCCCAGCATTTT. Its protein product is CAWNAGLNQPQHF.

The V and J genes are TRBV30 and TRBJ1-2; D ambiguous. V lost 0 bases and J 2 bases, leaving 10 bases between the germline ends. The CDR3 totals 14 residues. Germline V CDR1 and CDR2: GTSNPN, SVGIG (reference sequence). The CDR3 loop is CAWSVGVINYGYTF. DNA for the CDR3: TGTGCCTGGAGTGTCGGGGTAATAAACTATGGCTACACCTTC.

This clone occurred a few times. This rearrangement joins TRBV4-2 to TRBJ1-2; possibly TRBD1 for D (6 bases). V was cut by 2 bases and J by 2 bases, with 6 bases left in between. There are 13 residues in the CDR3. Germline CDR1 LGHNA, CDR2 YNFKEQ. The CDR3 loop is CASSQTGNYGYTF. CDR3 sequence (DNA): TGTGCCAGCAGCCAAACAGGGAACTATGGCTACACCTTC.

The chain links TRBV6-5 to TRBJ1-5; D remains unclear. This CDR3 region has 13 residues. Trimming removed 8 bases at V and 4 bases at J, with 12 bases between. The V gene's germline CDR1 is MNHEY and CDR2 SVGAGI. The CDR3, as DNA: TGTGCCAGCTGGAGGGAAGGAAATCAGCCCCAGCATTTT. It yields the protein CASWREGNQPQHF.

This clone was picked up a small number of times. The gene calls are TRBV30 and TRBJ2-5, with D tentatively TRBD1 (6 bases). Germline V gene data show CDR1 as GTSNPN and CDR2 as SVGIG (reference sequence). The CDR3 spans 14 residues. V was trimmed by 3 bases and J by 6 bases, leaving 17 bases between them. The CDR3 region is CAWSADSTTKTQYF. The DNA for the CDR3 is TGTGCCTGGAGCGCGGACAGTACGACCAAGACCCAGTACTTC.

CDR3: CASIAGAKNIQYF. CDR3 DNA sequence: TGTGCCAGCATAGCAGGGGCCAAAAACATTCAGTACTTC. V and J are TRBV6-5 and TRBJ2-4; D might be TRBD1 (5 bases). V lost 7 bases and J 1 base, leaving 8 bases between the germline ends. Germline loops: CDR1 MNHEY, CDR2 SVGAGI. The length of the CDR3 is 13 residues.

The chain uses TRBV7-9 and TRBJ2-5; D is undetermined. This CDR3 has 14 amino acids. Trimming cost V 3 bases and J 2 bases, with 10 bases left between them. Germline V lookup: CDR1 SEHNR, CDR2 FQNEAQ (reference sequence). Here the CDR3 reads CASSFSLPQETQYF. CDR3 nucleotide sequence: TGTGCCAGCAGCTTCTCACTACCACAAGAGACCCAGTACTTC.

The chain couples TRBV7-2 to TRBJ1-3; D ambiguous. This CDR3 has 13 residues. V was clipped by 5 bases and J by 4 bases, with 9 bases between them. CDR1 and CDR2 (germline): SGHTA, FQGNSA. The CDR3 sequence is CASSLRNGNTIYF. CDR3 nucleotide sequence: TGTGCCAGCAGCCTACGTAACGGAAACACCATATATTTT. Full variable domain (outside the CDR3, taken from reference TRBV7-2 and TRBJ1-3): GAGVSQSPSNKVTEKGKDVELRCDPISGHTALYWYRQSLGQGLEFLIYFQGNSAPDKSGLPSDRFSAERTGGSVSTLTIQRTQQEDSAVYLCASSLRNGNTIYFGEGSWLTVV.

This clone was detected ten times or more. The chain couples TRBV7-9 to TRBJ1-2, with TRBD1 matching over 9 bases. The CDR3 spans 14 residues. Germline V gene lookup returns CDR1 SEHNR and CDR2 FQNEAQ (reference sequence). J lost 4 bases, V lost 5 bases, and 5 bases had no gene match. The CDR3: CASSATGGSYGYTF. The CDR3 DNA sequence: TGTGCCAGCAGCGCGACAGGGGGGAGCTATGGCTACACCTTC.

This sequence joins TRBV30 and TRBJ1-2, with D maybe TRBD1 (5 bases). Germline loops: CDR1 GTSNPN, CDR2 SVGIG (reference sequence). This CDR3 is 13 amino acids long. Trimming removed 3 bases from V and 3 bases from J, with 11 bases in between. The CDR3 coding sequence is TGTGCCTGGAGCCGGACAACTTACTATGGCTACACCTTC. It encodes CAWSRTTYYGYTF.

This clone was counted a single time. This chain connects TRBV27 to TRBJ1-3, with D hard to call. The germline CDR1 and CDR2 sequences are MNHEY and SMNVEV (reference sequence). The V and J ends lost 2 bases and 5 bases respectively, with 10 bases between them. The CDR3 is made up of 14 amino acids. The CDR3 nucleotides are TGTGCCAGCAGTTTAAATTCAGATCGAAACACCATATATTTT. Its protein is CASSLNSDRNTIYF.

The V and J genes are TRBV15 and TRBJ1-4, with D uncertain. The germline V gene has CDR1 LNHNV and CDR2 YYDKDF (reference sequence). Trimming removed 1 base from V and 7 bases from J, with 10 bases in between. This CDR3 has 14 residues. The CDR3 sequence is CATSRVVRVEKLFF. The CDR3 DNA is TGTGCCACCAGCAGAGTGGTTCGGGTTGAAAAACTGTTTTTT.

This clone was seen only a few times. J is TRBJ2-7 and V is TRBV18; 7 positions agree with TRBD2. The germline V gene has CDR1 KGHSH and CDR2 LQKENI. The CDR3 spans 16 residues. The V segment lost 0 bases and the J segment 1 base; nucleotides outside the gene matches: 6. The CDR3: CASSPPRSGLSYEQYF. CDR3 nucleotide sequence: TGTGCCAGCTCACCACCCCGTAGCGGGCTTTCCTACGAGCAGTACTTC.

This clone showed up just once. This chain uses TRBV7-6 with TRBJ1-3; 9 bases align to TRBD1. The CDR3 is made up of 15 amino acids. After removal of 5 bases from V and 2 bases from J, the junction contained 4 bases not matched to a gene. Per the germline V gene, CDR1 is SGHVS and CDR2 is FNYEAQ. CDR3 DNA: TGTGCCAGCAGCCCACAGGGGGCGGCTGGAAACACCATATATTTT. Translated, it gives CASSPQGAAGNTIYF.

The genes are TRBV3-1 (or the pseudogene TRBV3-2) and TRBJ1-3; D perhaps matches TRBD1 (6 bases). The germline gives CDR1 LGHDT, CDR2 YNNKEL (reference sequence). The V gene lost 7 bases and the J gene lost 3 bases, with 13 bases spanning the gap. The CDR3 is 14 amino acids. This CDR3 reads CASTAGEVGNTIYF. In nucleotides, the CDR3 is TGTGCCAGCACAGCAGGGGAAGTTGGAAACACCATATATTTT.

The rearrangement joins TRBV7-3 to TRBJ2-1; no clear D gene. The ends were cut back, 5 bases at V and 2 bases at J, with 16 bases in the middle. Germline CDR1 is SGHTA and CDR2 is FQGTGA. CDR3 length: 16 amino acids. Written as DNA, the CDR3 is TGTGCCAGCAGCCCCACTGGGCCTCCCGCCTACAATGAGCAGTTCTTC. It codes for CASSPTGPPAYNEQFF.

V is TRBV27 and J is TRBJ1-6, with TRBD1 matching 9 bases. CDR3 length equals 14 residues. V lost 9 bases and J lost 9; bases outside the gene matches: 9. The germline gives CDR1 MNHEY, CDR2 SMNVEV (reference sequence). DNA of the CDR3: TGTGCCAGTGCGATGGGACAGGGAGGTTCACCCCTCCACTTT. This translates into CASAMGQGGSPLHF.

Only a few counts were recorded for this clone. V is TRBV7-8 and J is TRBJ2-5, with D maybe TRBD1 (5 bases). V lost 1 base, J lost 0 bases, and 6 bases lay in between. The CDR3 contains 14 residues. Germline V gene lookup returns CDR1 SGHVS and CDR2 FQNEAQ. CDR3 loop: CASSLGTNQETQYF. The CDR3 DNA reads TGTGCCAGCAGCTTAGGGACAAACCAAGAGACCCAGTACTTC.

The chain has TRBV5-1 and TRBJ2-5; 13 nucleotides align to TRBD2. The CDR3 extends over 17 amino acids. Germline V gene data show CDR1 as SGHRS and CDR2 as YFSETQ. Trimming took 3 bases from V and 5 from J; bases not matched to a gene: 10. The CDR3 reads CASSSLGLAGASETQYF. The CDR3 bases are TGCGCCAGCAGCTCCCTAGGACTAGCGGGGGCCTCTGAGACCCAGTACTTC.